One T cell receptor (beta chain) is described in this entry. The V end lost 2 bases, the J end lost 4 bases, and 12 bases lay between the germline ends. The germline CDR1 and CDR2 sequences are SGHNT and YENEEA. The CDR3 has 14 amino acids. This sample was taken from a study of blood T cell repertoires in COVID-19. Background on the study: Collection of acute and convalescent COVID-19 samples took place in the United States, Italy and Spain. Nucleic acid was either cDNA or gDNA, and it came from T cells, B-cell-depleted T cells, or PBMCs.

In the authors' methods: Reference gene primer amplification gave estimated nucleated cell counts. Here immunoSEQ multiplex PCR was the method, and the copy in TCRdb shows in-frame clones only, minus some. V, J and clone size are those of that table, while D and trimming were read from the DNA. This repertoire shows about 120,000 clones, roughly 87% found once; its top ten account for less than 8.5%. The clonotype was recovered from an elderly man with active or convalescent COVID-19. The sequenced material came from peripheral blood. The V call is TRBV11-3, the J call TRBJ2-7; D is possibly TRBD2 (6 bases). The CDR3 protein is CASSLNYGSYEQYF. The CDR3 DNA reads as TGTGCCAGCAGCTTAAACTACGGGAGTTACGAGCAGTACTTC. Full variable domain (rest looked up from reference TRBV11-3 and TRBJ2-7): EAGVVQSPRYKIIEKKQPVAFWCNPISGHNTLYWYLQNLGQGPELLIRYENEEAVDDSQLPKDRFSAERLKGVDSTLKIQPAELGDSAVYLCASSLNYGSYEQYFGPGTRLTVT.